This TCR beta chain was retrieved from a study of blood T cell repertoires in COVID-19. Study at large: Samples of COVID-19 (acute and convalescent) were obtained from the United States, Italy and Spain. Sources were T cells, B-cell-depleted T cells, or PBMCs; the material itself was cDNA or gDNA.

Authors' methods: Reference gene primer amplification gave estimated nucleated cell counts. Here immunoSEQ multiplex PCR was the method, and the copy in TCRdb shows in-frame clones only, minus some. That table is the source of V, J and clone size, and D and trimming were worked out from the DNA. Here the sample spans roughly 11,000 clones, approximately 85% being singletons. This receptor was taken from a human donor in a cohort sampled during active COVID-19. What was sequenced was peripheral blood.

The CDR3 loop reads CASSNPTGDGYGYTF. The CDR3 nucleotides read TGTGCCAGCAGCAACCCTACGGGGGACGGCTATGGCTACACCTTC. The genes are TRBV6-6 and TRBJ1-2; tentatively, D is TRBD1 (5 bases). Germline V gene lookup returns CDR1 MNHNY and CDR2 SVGAGI (reference sequence). Trimming took off 6 bases at V and 4 bases at J, with 18 bases between the two ends. The CDR3 contains 15 residues.